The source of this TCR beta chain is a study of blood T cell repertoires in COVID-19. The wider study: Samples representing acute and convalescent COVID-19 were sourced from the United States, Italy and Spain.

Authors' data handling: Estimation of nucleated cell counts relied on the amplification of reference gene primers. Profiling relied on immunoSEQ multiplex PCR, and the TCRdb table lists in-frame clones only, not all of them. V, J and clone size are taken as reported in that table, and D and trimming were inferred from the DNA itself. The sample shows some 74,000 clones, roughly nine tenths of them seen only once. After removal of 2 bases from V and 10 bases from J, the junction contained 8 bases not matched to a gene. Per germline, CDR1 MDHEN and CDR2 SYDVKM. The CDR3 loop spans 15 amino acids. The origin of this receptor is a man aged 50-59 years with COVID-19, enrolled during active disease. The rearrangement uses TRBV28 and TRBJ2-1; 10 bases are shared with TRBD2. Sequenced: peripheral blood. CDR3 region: CASSLGSSGRQEQFF. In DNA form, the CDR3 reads TGTGCCAGCAGTTTAGGGTCTAGCGGGAGACAGGAGCAGTTCTTC. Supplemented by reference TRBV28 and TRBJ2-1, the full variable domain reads DVKVTQSSRYLVKRTGEKVFLECVQDMDHENMFWYRQDPGLGLRLIYFSYDVKMKEKGDIPEGYSVSREKKERFSLILESASTNQTSMYLCASSLGSSGRQEQFFGPGTRLTVL.